This T cell receptor beta chain was observed in a study of identical twins. In TCRdb, the 5' RACE reads were re-called with MiXCR into one record per CDR3 protein. This table has about 530,000 distinct CDR3 sequences, around 22% appearing once. Remarks on this clonotype: The antigen is unknown.

Notes on the study in general: Fewer insertions were carried by abundant cord blood beta clonotypes, but none was seen in memory repertoires. Out-of-frame alpha sequences common to twins exhibited an excess of low generation probability. Analyses of zero insertions could, in part, be confounded by invariant MAIT and iNKT cells. The same donors were not followed; conclusions instead depended on cross-sectional statistical analysis.

This CDR3 contains 17 residues. Trimming removed 0 bases at V and 2 bases at J, with 15 bases between. CDR1 and CDR2 (germline): SGDLS, YYNGEE. Another study also made use of these data, one on yellow fever vaccine responses in identical twins.

The sequence was collected from a woman under 30 in good health. The sequencing input was CD4+ T cells sorted from blood. This chain uses TRBV9 with TRBJ1-3; D is perhaps TRBD1 (6 bases). CDR3 sequence (DNA): TGTGCCAGCAGCGTAGATCTGGGCCGGGACACTGGAAACACCATATATTTT. Its translation is CASSVDLGRDTGNTIYF.